This T cell receptor beta chain was observed in a study of tumor-infiltrating lymphocytes in localized non-small cell lung cancer. As for the study in general: Some samples were collected after neoadjuvant chemotherapy; smokers, never-smokers and several histologies were included.

Sequencing used immunoSEQ multiplex PCR; TCRdb keeps in-frame clones, though not all of them. The data hold over 15,000 clones, with roughly 71% observed a single time. Germline loops: CDR1 KGHSH, CDR2 LQKENI. Trimming removed 9 bases at V and 8 bases at J, with 20 bases between. The CDR3 is 14 residues long. This clone was seen more than once but under ten times. The target antigen is unknown. Study-level results: No T-cell fraction difference was seen between IM1 and IM2 tumors.

Sequencing was performed on lung tumor tissue. The sequence derives from a human donor with non-small cell lung cancer. The chain recombines TRBV18 with TRBJ2-1, with D possibly being TRBD2 (5 bases). The CDR3 protein is CASSEGWYGDEQFF. The CDR3 nucleotides are TGTGCCAGTTCTGAGGGCTGGTATGGCGATGAGCAGTTCTTC.